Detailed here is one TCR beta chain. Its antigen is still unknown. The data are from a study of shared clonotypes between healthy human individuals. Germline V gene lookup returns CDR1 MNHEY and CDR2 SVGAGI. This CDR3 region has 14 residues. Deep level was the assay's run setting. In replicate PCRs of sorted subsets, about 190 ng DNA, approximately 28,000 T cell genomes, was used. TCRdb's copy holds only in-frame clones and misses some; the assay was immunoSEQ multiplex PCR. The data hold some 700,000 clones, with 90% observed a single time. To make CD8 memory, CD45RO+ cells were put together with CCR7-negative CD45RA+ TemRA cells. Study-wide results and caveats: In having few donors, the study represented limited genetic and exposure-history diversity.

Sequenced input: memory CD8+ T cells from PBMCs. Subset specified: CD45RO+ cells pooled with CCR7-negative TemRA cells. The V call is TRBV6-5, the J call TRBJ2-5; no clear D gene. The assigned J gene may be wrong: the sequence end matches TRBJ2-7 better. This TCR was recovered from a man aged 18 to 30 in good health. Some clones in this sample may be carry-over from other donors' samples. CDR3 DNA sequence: TGTGCCAGCAGACACCCGAGTCGCACCTACGAGCAGTACTTC. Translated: CASRHPSRTYEQYF.